Included here is one T cell receptor beta chain sequence, with context. Each PCR had synthetic TCR analog templates added to it as a spike-in. Here immunoSEQ multiplex PCR was the method, and the copy in TCRdb shows in-frame clones only, minus some. The sample has around 130,000 clones, around 85% seen once. Stated time point: pretreatment peripheral blood. Patients' urothelial carcinoma was locally advanced or metastatic. The source of the sample is a study of PD-L1 blockade in urothelial cancer. Study as a whole: Among blood samples, the median T cell count was around 140,000.

CDR1 MNHNS and CDR2 SASEGT come from the germline V gene. V lost 5 bases and J lost 4; bases outside the gene matches: 3. CDR3 length: 13 residues. The receptor was isolated from a man in his fifties with urothelial cancer. This chain joins TRBV6-1 and TRBJ1-1, with TRBD1 identical over 8 bases. Here the sequenced sample was PBMCs, taken around atezolizumab (anti-PD-L1) treatment. The CDR3 nucleotides read TGTGCCAGCAGTCCAGGGGGCGGCACTGAAGCTTTCTTT. The encoded protein is CASSPGGGTEAFF.